The T cell receptor beta chain described here comes from a study of cytomegalovirus exposure and HLA in healthy donors. The donors were members of the validation cohort, which comprised about 120 subjects and was separate from the first cohort of about 700 subjects. Findings and limits, study-wide: There were some 150 TCR beta chains listed as cytomegalovirus-associated. Using the classifier, cytomegalovirus status was reportedly diagnosed with high specificity and sensitivity.

Germline loops: CDR1 MNHEY, CDR2 SVGAGI. Trimming took 2 bases from V and 1 from J, leaving 12 bases between them. The CDR3 is made up of 16 amino acids. Comment on this clone: The antigen is not known.

Generated by immunoSEQ multiplex PCR, the TCRdb table keeps only in-frame clones and is missing some. Found here are 71,000 or so clones, approximately 93% of them singletons; the top ten hold 2.5% to 3.5%. Material for sequencing was PBMCs. This TCR derives from a woman between 18 and 29 years old in good health and CMV-seropositive. This chain joins TRBV6-5 and TRBJ1-5; tentative D call: TRBD1 (5 bases). This CDR3 reads CASSYGPGGSNQPQHF. The DNA for the CDR3 is TGTGCCAGCAGTTACGGGCCGGGGGGAAGCAATCAGCCCCAGCATTTT.